Below, 20 T cell receptor beta chains from the same sample are listed, as sequenced in a study of blood T cell repertoires in COVID-19 (dated by TCRdb to between 2020 and 2021). The method was the immunoSEQ multiplex PCR assay. TCRdb holds this immuneACCESS table with in-frame rearrangements only. Some clones are missing; in checked studies, unresolved V genes explain under half, and the rest has no known cause. The sample contains some 290,000 clones, roughly 90% of them found a single time. The ten largest clones add up to 11% of the sample. Sequenced: peripheral blood. The source is a woman in her thirties with COVID-19, enrolled during active disease.

V gene TRBV7-9 combines with J gene TRBJ1-2, with D uncertain. This CDR3 contains 13 residues. Germline V gives CDR1 SEHNR, CDR2 FQNEAQ (reference sequence). The V end lost 5 bases, the J end lost 5 bases, and 12 bases lay between the germline ends. The CDR3 sequence is CASSLHGEYGYTF. The CDR3 nucleotides read TGTGCCAGCAGCCTTCATGGGGAGTATGGCTACACCTTC.

This clone was recorded once. The chain joins TRBV6-5 to TRBJ1-2; 9 bases align to TRBD1. The CDR3 spans 15 residues. The germline V gene has CDR1 MNHEY and CDR2 SVGAGI. J was trimmed by 4 bases and V by 8 bases; bases with no gene match: 11. The DNA of the CDR3 is TGTGCCAGCTCAGATGCCGGGACAGGGTTCTATGGCTACACCTTC. Translation: CASSDAGTGFYGYTF.

V gene TRBV2 combines with J gene TRBJ2-5; 8 nucleotides agree with TRBD2. V lost 6 bases, J lost 5 bases, and 8 bases stayed unmatched. The CDR3 length is 14 residues. Germline values: CDR1 SNHLY, CDR2 FYNNEI. As DNA, the CDR3 is TGTGCCAGCAGGAGGGGTAGCGGGGCCGAGACCCAGTACTTC. It encodes CASRRGSGAETQYF.

The gene calls are TRBV30 and TRBJ2-7; perhaps TRBD2 as D (6 bases). Trimming took 3 bases from V and 2 from J, leaving 14 bases between them. Germline-derived CDR1 and CDR2 are GTSNPN and SVGIG (reference sequence). The CDR3 spans 14 residues. CDR3 amino acids: CAWSRDSRTYEQYF. Here the CDR3 DNA reads TGTGCCTGGAGCCGGGACTCTCGGACCTACGAGCAGTACTTC.

V gene TRBV4-1 combines with J gene TRBJ1-1; TRBD1 is a possible D gene (5 bases). Trimming removed 0 bases from V and 5 bases from J, with 10 bases in between. This CDR3 has 14 residues. Germline CDR1 is MGHRA and CDR2 is YSYEKL. The CDR3 nucleotides read TGCGCCAGCAGCCAAGAAGCGGGGGGGACTGAAGCTTTCTTT. This gives the protein CASSQEAGGTEAFF.

A few counts support this clone. This chain joins TRBV27 and TRBJ1-5; 7 nucleotides match TRBD1. Germline-derived CDR1 and CDR2 are MNHEY and SMNVEV (reference sequence). This CDR3 spans 14 amino acids. V trimming: 3 bases; J trimming: 7 bases; junction bases outside the gene matches: 6. CDR3 DNA: TGTGCCAGCAGTTTGTTAGGGGGCAGGCAGCCCCAGCATTTT. Protein sequence: CASSLLGGRQPQHF.

This rearrangement joins TRBV12-5 to TRBJ2-7; 7 bases agree with TRBD1. The CDR3 spans 12 residues. With V trimmed by 5 bases and J by 5 bases, 3 bases remained unmatched. From germline, CDR1 is LGHNT and CDR2 FRNRAP. The CDR3: CASGHGQDEQYF. The CDR3, as DNA: TGTGCTAGTGGTCACGGACAGGACGAGCAGTACTTC.

This chain joins TRBV27 and TRBJ2-3; the match to TRBD1 covers 10 bases. Trimming removed 6 bases from V and 4 bases from J; junction bases left unmatched: 1. The germline V gene has CDR1 MNHEY and CDR2 SMNVEV (reference sequence). This CDR3 is 13 amino acids long. CDR3 region: CASRTGGSDTQYF. The CDR3 bases are TGTGCCAGCAGGACAGGGGGCTCAGATACGCAGTATTTT.

The rearrangement joins TRBV5-1 to TRBJ2-1; TRBD2 might be the D (6 bases). Germline-derived CDR1 and CDR2 are SGHRS and YFSETQ. The CDR3 sequence is 15 residues long. V was cut by 4 bases and J by 5 bases, with 16 bases left in between. CDR3 in amino acids: CASSLVERVDNEQFF. CDR3 in DNA: TGCGCCAGCAGCCTTGTAGAGCGGGTCGACAATGAGCAGTTCTTC. Complete variable domain (other parts from reference TRBV5-1 and TRBJ2-1): KAGVTQTPRYLIKTRGQQVTLSCSPISGHRSVSWYQQTPGQGLQFLFEYFSETQRNKGNFPGRFSGRQFSNSRSEMNVSTLELGDSALYLCASSLVERVDNEQFFGPGTRLTVL.

This clone was recorded only once. The chain has TRBV7-6 and TRBJ1-2; D possibly corresponds to TRBD1 (6 bases). The V gene lost 3 bases and the J gene lost 7 bases, with 12 bases spanning the gap. Germline V CDR1 and CDR2: SGHVS, FNYEAQ. The CDR3 sequence is 13 residues long. The chain's CDR3 is CASSFNRVAGYTF. The CDR3 nucleotides are TGTGCCAGCAGCTTTAACAGGGTGGCTGGCTACACCTTC. Full variable domain (outside the CDR3, taken from reference TRBV7-6 and TRBJ1-2): GAGVSQSPRYKVTKRGQDVALRCDPISGHVSLYWYRQALGQGPEFLTYFNYEAQQDKSGLPNDRFSAERPEGSISTLTIQRTEQRDSAMYRCASSFNRVAGYTFGSGTRLTVV.

The V gene is TRBV11-3, the J gene TRBJ2-7; 8 bases are shared with TRBD2. There are 14 residues in the CDR3. Per germline, CDR1 SGHNT and CDR2 YENEEA. The junction had 6 bases not matched to a gene; V was cut back by 3 bases and J by 5 bases. For the CDR3, the DNA is TGTGCCAGCAGCTTGAACGGGGGGGCCCACGAGCAGTACTTC. It specifies CASSLNGGAHEQYF.

The chain links TRBV6-2 or TRBV6-3 to TRBJ1-2; 7 nucleotides line up with TRBD1. The CDR3 runs 15 residues. The junction had 14 bases not matched to a gene; V was cut back by 6 bases and J by 7 bases. In germline, CDR1 is MNHEY, CDR2 SVGEGT. CDR3: CASSPTGDGLAGYTF. The DNA for the CDR3 is TGTGCCAGCAGCCCTACAGGGGACGGTCTCGCTGGCTACACCTTC.

This sequence joins TRBV7-9 and TRBJ2-1; D is possibly TRBD1 (5 bases). V lost 2 bases and J lost 8, with 7 bases in between. The CDR3 length is 12 residues. CDR1 is SEHNR and CDR2 is FQNEAQ in the germline V gene (reference sequence). CDR3 in amino acids: CASSLQGYEQFF. CDR3 DNA: TGTGCCAGCAGCTTACAGGGCTATGAGCAGTTCTTC.

V and J are TRBV12-3 or TRBV12-4 and TRBJ1-2, with TRBD1 identical over 10 bases. This CDR3 has 13 amino acids. The V and J ends lost 6 bases and 6 bases, in that order; junction bases with no gene match: 4. Here the CDR3 DNA reads TGTGCCAGCAGGCGGACAGGGGGGGATGGCTACACCTTC. Its translation is CASRRTGGDGYTF.

The chain joins TRBV6-5 to TRBJ2-2; the match to TRBD2 covers 8 bases. The CDR3 has 14 amino acids. V shed 2 bases, J shed 5 bases, and the junction held 1 base outside the gene matches. The germline V gene encodes CDR1 MNHEY and CDR2 SVGAGI. The CDR3 DNA is TGTGCCAGCAGTTACCGGGGGGGGACCGGGGAGCTGTTTTTT. Its translation is CASSYRGGTGELFF.

CDR3 region: CASSPGTASGNTIYF. The CDR3 bases are TGTGCCAGCAGCCCGGGGACAGCCTCTGGAAACACCATATATTTT. J is TRBJ1-3 and V is TRBV7-2; 7 nucleotides align to TRBD1. Germline CDR1 reads SGHTA; CDR2 reads FQGNSA. The CDR3 consists of 15 residues. With 5 bases clipped from V and 0 bases from J, the junction kept 4 bases outside the gene matches. Complete variable domain (other parts from reference TRBV7-2 and TRBJ1-3): GAGVSQSPSNKVTEKGKDVELRCDPISGHTALYWYRQSLGQGLEFLIYFQGNSAPDKSGLPSDRFSAERTGGSVSTLTIQRTQQEDSAVYLCASSPGTASGNTIYFGEGSWLTVV.

The chain recombines TRBV7-9 with TRBJ1-1, with D unclear. Germline CDR1 reads SEHNR; CDR2 reads FQNEAQ (reference sequence). V was cut by 5 bases and J by 9 bases, with 16 bases left in between. The length of the CDR3 is 13 residues. Here the CDR3 reads CASSQNPPFQAFF. The DNA for the CDR3 is TGTGCCAGCAGCCAGAACCCCCCCTTCCAAGCTTTCTTT.

This clone has just one count. This sequence joins TRBV18 and TRBJ1-2; 8 bases are shared with TRBD1. The germline V gene encodes CDR1 KGHSH and CDR2 LQKENI. Trimming removed 3 bases from V and 0 bases from J; junction bases left unmatched: 6. The CDR3 runs 16 residues. CDR3 region: CASSPSDRAANYGYTF. CDR3 nucleotide sequence: TGTGCCAGCTCACCCTCGGACAGGGCTGCTAACTATGGCTACACCTTC.

The chain employs TRBV30 and TRBJ1-3; the D is unclear. The germline V and J ends were trimmed by 0 bases and 2 bases, with 14 bases remaining between them. The germline gives CDR1 GTSNPN, CDR2 SVGIG (reference sequence). The CDR3 is 16 amino acids. CDR3: CAWSVPRSSTGNTIYF. CDR3 coding DNA: TGTGCCTGGAGTGTACCTCGGTCGTCCACTGGAAACACCATATATTTT.

The chain couples TRBV4-1 to TRBJ1-5, with 7 bases matching TRBD1. V was clipped by 1 base and J by 4 bases; unmatched bases: 7. The CDR3 is 16 residues long. Germline CDR1 reads MGHRA; CDR2 reads YSYEKL. The CDR3 spells CASSQGSGRGNQPQHF. In DNA form, the CDR3 reads TGCGCCAGCAGCCAAGGGTCAGGCAGGGGGAATCAGCCCCAGCATTTT.